A single sample is the source of the 26 T cell receptor beta chains below, sequenced in a study of shared clonotypes between healthy human individuals. Only in-frame clones appear in the TCRdb table, and some are missing; sequencing was by immunoSEQ multiplex PCR. Among roughly 890,000 clones, around 93% were seen once, and the ten largest hold around 24%. The naive CD8 population came from CD45RO-negative cells selected for CCR7, without terminally differentiated effector memory CD45RA+ cells. Input material: naive CD8+ T cells sorted from blood. The receptors here all came from a man aged 25 to 40 in good health.

This sequence joins TRBV7-9 and TRBJ2-6, with TRBD1 matching 7 bases. Germline V lookup: CDR1 SEHNR, CDR2 FQNEAQ (reference sequence). Trimming at V came to 0 bases and at J to 2 bases, leaving 10 bases not matched to a gene. CDR3 length: 19 amino acids. This CDR3 reads CASSLANQGETTGANVLTF. CDR3 coding DNA: TGTGCCAGCAGCTTAGCGAACCAGGGGGAAACTACTGGGGCCAACGTCCTGACTTTC.

The chain combines TRBV29-1 with TRBJ2-7, with D tentatively TRBD1 (6 bases). Germline values: CDR1 SQVTM, CDR2 ANQGSEA. The CDR3 is made up of 14 amino acids. The V and J ends lost 7 bases and 3 bases respectively, with 19 bases between them. CDR3 DNA: TGCAGCGCCATGACAGGTAACAAAGGCTACGAGCAGTACTTC. Translation gives CSAMTGNKGYEQYF.

The V call is TRBV28, the J call TRBJ2-3, with D possibly TRBD1 on 6 matching bases. The length of the CDR3 is 14 residues. CDR1 and CDR2 (germline): MDHEN, SYDVKM. V was cut by 5 bases and J by 1 base, with 10 bases left in between. CDR3 sequence: CASSTKGGTDTQYF. CDR3 sequence (DNA): TGTGCCAGCAGTACCAAGGGGGGCACAGATACGCAGTATTTT.

In DNA, the CDR3 is TGTGCCAGCAGTTCCCCGTCGACAGGGGGTGTTACCCAGTACTTC. Its translation is CASSSPSTGGVTQYF. The genes are TRBV28 and TRBJ2-5; TRBD1 matches at 9 bases. Germline assignment: CDR1 MDHEN and CDR2 SYDVKM. After removal of 4 bases from V and 8 bases from J, the junction contained 11 bases not matched to a gene. This CDR3 contains 15 residues.

This clone was seen just once. The V and J genes are TRBV2 and TRBJ1-4; D is unresolved. Trimming took off 2 bases at V and 8 bases at J, with 9 bases between the two ends. CDR1 SNHLY and CDR2 FYNNEI come from the germline V gene. This CDR3 is 13 amino acids long. The CDR3 spells CASSEWGGEKLFF. DNA of the CDR3: TGTGCCAGCAGTGAATGGGGTGGAGAAAAACTGTTTTTT.

The chain links TRBV11-2 to TRBJ2-5, with 9 bases matching TRBD1. The CDR3 is 15 residues long. V was pared by 3 bases and J by 5 bases, with 7 bases of the junction left unmatched. Looked up from germline, CDR1 is SGHAT and CDR2 is FQNNGV. CDR3 amino acids: CASSFEHRGLETQYF. The CDR3 nucleotides are TGTGCCAGCAGCTTCGAGCACAGGGGGCTTGAGACCCAGTACTTC.

This chain connects TRBV6-1 to TRBJ2-1; 7 bases agree with TRBD2. This CDR3 contains 12 residues. V gave up 7 bases and J gave up 4 bases; unmatched junction bases: 1. Germline V gene data show CDR1 as MNHNS and CDR2 as SASEGT. The CDR3 here is CASKLAYNEQFF. CDR3 in DNA: TGTGCCAGCAAACTAGCGTACAATGAGCAGTTCTTC.

The rearrangement uses TRBV7-2 and TRBJ2-3, with D tentatively TRBD2 (5 bases). This CDR3 has 18 residues. Germline values: CDR1 SGHTA, CDR2 FQGNSA. Trimming cost V 4 bases and J 0 bases, with 20 bases left between them. The CDR3 region is CASSYPTSTMYSTDTQYF. CDR3 bases: TGTGCCAGCAGCTACCCAACCTCGACTATGTATAGCACAGATACGCAGTATTTT.

This chain joins TRBV27 and TRBJ1-1; D remains ambiguous. V was cut by 9 bases and J by 10 bases, with 15 bases left in between. Germline V gene sequence: CDR1 MNHEY, CDR2 SMNVEV (reference sequence). The CDR3 runs 11 residues. The CDR3 DNA follows: TGTGCCAGTTCCGACGGGGAGAGAGCTTTCTTT. Translated, it gives CASSDGERAFF.

The gene calls are TRBV7-6 and TRBJ2-1; a possible D gene is TRBD2 (5 bases). CDR1 is SGHVS and CDR2 is FNYEAQ in the germline V gene. This CDR3 spans 16 amino acids. Between the trimmed V and J ends, which lost 1 base and 3 bases, there was a span of 13 bases. The CDR3 here is CASSLEGGPSYNEQFF. For the CDR3, the DNA is TGTGCCAGCAGCTTAGAGGGCGGGCCAAGCTACAATGAGCAGTTCTTC.

The chain combines TRBV6-6 with TRBJ1-2; D unclear. The CDR3 runs 14 residues. Germline CDR1 and CDR2: MNHNY and SVGAGI (reference sequence). V gave up 7 bases and J gave up 0 bases, with 12 bases separating them. This CDR3 is CASTAGVTNYGYTF. The DNA of the CDR3 is TGTGCCAGCACTGCGGGAGTAACTAACTATGGCTACACCTTC.

The chain couples TRBV6-5 to TRBJ2-1; TRBD1 matches 9 bases. J was trimmed by 8 bases and V by 5 bases; bases with no gene match: 7. The CDR3 runs 14 residues. Germline V gives CDR1 MNHEY, CDR2 SVGAGI. CDR3 sequence: CASSLGQGSDEQFF. The CDR3 DNA follows: TGTGCCAGCAGTCTAGGACAGGGGAGCGATGAGCAGTTCTTC.

The chain couples TRBV27 to TRBJ2-1; 8 nucleotides match TRBD2. This CDR3 region has 16 residues. Trimming cost V 8 bases and J 6 bases; bases outside gene matches: 15. CDR1 is MNHEY, CDR2 SMNVEV, per germline (reference sequence). The CDR3 DNA follows: TGTGCCAGCGGCCCCGGATTGTCTAGCGGGTCCAATGAGCAGTTCTTC. It encodes CASGPGLSSGSNEQFF.

The chain uses TRBV4-3 and TRBJ2-7, with 7 bases identical to TRBD1. Germline V gene sequence: CDR1 LGHNA, CDR2 YSLEER. Trimming removed 1 base from V and 2 bases from J; junction bases left unmatched: 5. This CDR3 is built from 15 residues. This chain's CDR3 is CASSQGQGRAYEQYF. The CDR3 nucleotides read TGCGCCAGCAGCCAAGGACAGGGCAGGGCCTACGAGCAGTACTTC.

A remark on this clone: The same CDR3 is also encoded by other DNA sequences in this sample. V and J are TRBV7-8 and TRBJ2-1, with D uncertain. CDR1 SGHVS and CDR2 FQNEAQ come from the germline V gene. The CDR3 extends over 13 amino acids. V shed 3 bases and J shed 0 bases, with 3 bases lying between them. The CDR3 reads CASSLSSYNEQFF. In DNA, the CDR3 is TGTGCCAGCAGCTTGAGCTCCTACAATGAGCAGTTCTTC.

The chain recombines TRBV7-8 with TRBJ2-7; D could derive from TRBD1 or TRBD2 (5 bases each). The CDR3 contains 13 residues. V lost 1 base and J lost 3, with 7 bases in between. CDR1 and CDR2 from the germline V gene are SGHVS and FQNEAQ. This CDR3 reads CASSLDGGYEQYF. In nucleotides, the CDR3 is TGTGCCAGCAGCTTAGATGGGGGCTACGAGCAGTACTTC.

The chain combines TRBV27 with TRBJ2-2; D gene ambiguous. The V and J ends lost 4 bases and 5 bases respectively, with 8 bases between them. The germline V gene encodes CDR1 MNHEY and CDR2 SMNVEV (reference sequence). The CDR3 totals 13 residues. The CDR3 DNA sequence: TGTGCCAGCAGTTCCGTAGATACCGGGGAGCTGTTTTTT. Translating it yields CASSSVDTGELFF.

This clone was observed once. One junction end disagrees with the germline gene, perhaps due to a read error. The chain recombines TRBV7-7 with TRBJ2-1; 8 positions agree with TRBD2. The CDR3 covers 15 residues. Germline CDR1 is SSHAT and CDR2 is FNYEAQ (reference sequence). In DNA form, the CDR3 reads TGTGCTAGCAGCCAGGGGACTAGTCTTGGCAGTGAGCAGTTCTTC. Translation: CASSQGTSLGSEQFF.

The gene calls are TRBV4-1 and TRBJ1-4; possible D gene TRBD1, 5 bases. The length of the CDR3 is 16 residues. Looked up from germline, CDR1 is MGHRA and CDR2 is YSYEKL. V lost 1 base and J 5 bases, leaving 14 bases between the germline ends. This CDR3 is CASSQVMGVSNEKLFF. CDR3 bases: TGCGCCAGCAGCCAAGTAATGGGGGTTAGCAATGAAAAACTGTTTTTT.

The rearrangement joins TRBV5-1 to TRBJ2-3, with 8 positions matching TRBD1. Trimming cost V 0 bases and J 1 base; bases outside gene matches: 4. Looked up from germline, CDR1 is SGHRS and CDR2 is YFSETQ. The CDR3 runs to 16 residues. The CDR3 DNA sequence: TGCGCCAGCAGCTTGGAGGACAGGGAACGCACAGATACGCAGTATTTT. Translated, it gives CASSLEDRERTDTQYF. The whole variable domain, remainder taken from reference TRBV5-1 and TRBJ2-3, is KAGVTQTPRYLIKTRGQQVTLSCSPISGHRSVSWYQQTPGQGLQFLFEYFSETQRNKGNFPGRFSGRQFSNSRSEMNVSTLELGDSALYLCASSLEDRERTDTQYFGPGTRLTVL.

A note on this clone: An end of the junction differs from the germline gene, which may be a read error. The chain joins TRBV15 to TRBJ1-5; 7 bases fit TRBD1. The germline V gene has CDR1 LNHNV and CDR2 YYDKDF (reference sequence). CDR3 length: 14 residues. CDR3 in DNA: TGTGCCACCAGCGGAGACAGGGTGAATCAGCCCCAGCATTTT. Amino acids: CATSGDRVNQPQHF.

The rearrangement joins TRBV11-2 to TRBJ1-1; D may be TRBD1 (5 bases). Germline CDR1 reads SGHAT; CDR2 reads FQNNGV. This CDR3 spans 16 amino acids. The V end was cut by 5 bases, the J end by 3 bases, with 19 bases between. For the CDR3, the DNA is TGTGCCAGCAGCCCCCAACCGACAGCTTTCGACACTGAAGCTTTCTTT. Translating gives CASSPQPTAFDTEAFF.

V and J are TRBV7-3 and TRBJ2-2, with unresolved D. From germline, CDR1 is SGHTA and CDR2 FQGTGA. The CDR3 has 15 residues. Trimming cost V 5 bases and J 7 bases, with 17 bases left between them. For the CDR3, the DNA is TGTGCCAGCAGCCCCTCGGGCCCACATAACGGGGAGCTGTTTTTT. This translates into CASSPSGPHNGELFF.

Note on this clone: The junction departs from germline at one end; a sequencing error may be responsible. The chain is built from TRBV7-7 and TRBJ2-5, with 11 bases fitting TRBD1. CDR1 and CDR2 (germline): SSHAT, FNYEAQ (reference sequence). The CDR3 loop spans 15 amino acids. CDR3 residues: CASSAPDRGPETQYF. As DNA, the CDR3 is TGTGCTAGCAGCGCTCCGGACAGGGGGCCGGAGACCCAGTACTTC.

The chain has TRBV19 and TRBJ2-1; 7 bases map to TRBD2. With V trimmed by 6 bases and J by 0 bases, 14 bases remained unmatched. Looked up from germline, CDR1 is LNHDA and CDR2 is SQIVND (reference sequence). This CDR3 region has 18 residues. CDR3 coding DNA: TGTGCCAGTAGCATTCTTGAGAGCGGGGAGAGCTCCTACAATGAGCAGTTCTTC. Translation: CASSILESGESSYNEQFF.

V is TRBV28 and J is TRBJ1-2; 10 bases match TRBD1. V shed 5 bases and J 3 bases; nucleotides not matched to a gene: 9. Per the germline V gene, CDR1 is MDHEN and CDR2 is SYDVKM. CDR3 length equals 16 residues. CDR3 in DNA: TGTGCCAGCAGTCCCATCCGGGACAGGGGATACTATGGCTACACCTTC. Translating it yields CASSPIRDRGYYGYTF.